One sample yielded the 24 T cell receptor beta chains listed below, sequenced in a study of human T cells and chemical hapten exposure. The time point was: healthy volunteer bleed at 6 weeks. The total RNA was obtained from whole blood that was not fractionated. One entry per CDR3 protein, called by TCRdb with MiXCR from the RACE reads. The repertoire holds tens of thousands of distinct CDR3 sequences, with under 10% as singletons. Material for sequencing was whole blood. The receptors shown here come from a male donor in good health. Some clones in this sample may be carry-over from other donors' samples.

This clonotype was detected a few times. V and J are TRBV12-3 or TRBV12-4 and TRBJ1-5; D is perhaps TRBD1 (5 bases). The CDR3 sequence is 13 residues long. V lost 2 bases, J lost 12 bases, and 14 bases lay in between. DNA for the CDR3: TGTGCCAGCAGTTTAAAGGAGGGGAGCTTCCAGCATTTT. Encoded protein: CASSLKEGSFQHF.

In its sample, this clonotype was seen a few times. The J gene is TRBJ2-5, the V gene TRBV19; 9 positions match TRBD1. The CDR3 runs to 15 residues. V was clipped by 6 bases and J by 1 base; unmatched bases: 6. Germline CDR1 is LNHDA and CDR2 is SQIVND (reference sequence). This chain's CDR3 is CASRGQGRPQETQYF. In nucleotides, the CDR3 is TGTGCCAGTAGAGGACAGGGGCGACCCCAAGAGACCCAGTACTTC.

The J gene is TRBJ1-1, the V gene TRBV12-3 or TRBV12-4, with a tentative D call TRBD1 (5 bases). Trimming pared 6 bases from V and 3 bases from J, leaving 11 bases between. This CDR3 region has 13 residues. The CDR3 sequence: CASRQWGDTEAFF. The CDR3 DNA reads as TGTGCCAGCAGGCAGTGGGGGGACACTGAAGCTTTCTTT.

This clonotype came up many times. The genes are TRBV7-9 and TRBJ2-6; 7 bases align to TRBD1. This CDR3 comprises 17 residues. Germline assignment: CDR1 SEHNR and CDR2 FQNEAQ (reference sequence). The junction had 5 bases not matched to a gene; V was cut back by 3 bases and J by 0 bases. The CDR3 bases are TGTGCCAGCAGCTTCGGACAGGCCAGCTCTGGGGCCAACGTCCTGACTTTC. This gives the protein CASSFGQASSGANVLTF.

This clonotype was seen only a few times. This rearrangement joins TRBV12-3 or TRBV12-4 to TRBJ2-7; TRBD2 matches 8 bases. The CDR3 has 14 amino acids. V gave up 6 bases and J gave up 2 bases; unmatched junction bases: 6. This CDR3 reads CASSPPGLAYEQYF. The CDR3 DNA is TGTGCCAGCAGCCCGCCGGGACTAGCCTACGAGCAGTACTTC.

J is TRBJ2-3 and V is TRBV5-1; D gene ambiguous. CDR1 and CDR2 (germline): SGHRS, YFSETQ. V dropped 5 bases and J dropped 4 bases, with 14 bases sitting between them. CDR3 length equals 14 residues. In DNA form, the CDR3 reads TGCGCCAGCAGACGTGGGTCAGACGCAGATACGCAGTATTTT. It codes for CASRRGSDADTQYF.

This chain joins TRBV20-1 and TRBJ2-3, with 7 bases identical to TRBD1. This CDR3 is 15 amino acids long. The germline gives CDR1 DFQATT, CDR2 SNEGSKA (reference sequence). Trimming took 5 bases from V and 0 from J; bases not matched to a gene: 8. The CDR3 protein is CSAQDRRLSTDTQYF. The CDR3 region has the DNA TGCAGTGCTCAGGACAGGCGGCTTAGCACAGATACGCAGTATTTT.

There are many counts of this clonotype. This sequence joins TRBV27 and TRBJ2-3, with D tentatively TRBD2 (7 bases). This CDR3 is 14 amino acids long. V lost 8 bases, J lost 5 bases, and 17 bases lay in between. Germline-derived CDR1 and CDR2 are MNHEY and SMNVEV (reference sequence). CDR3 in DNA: TGTGCCAGCCGTGCGGCGGGGGCCGTAGATACGCAGTATTTT. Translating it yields CASRAAGAVDTQYF.

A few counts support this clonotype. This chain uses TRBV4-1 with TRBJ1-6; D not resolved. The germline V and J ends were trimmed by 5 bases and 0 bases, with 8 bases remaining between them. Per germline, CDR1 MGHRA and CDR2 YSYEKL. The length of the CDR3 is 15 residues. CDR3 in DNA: TGCGCCAGCAGCGTCCAGAGCTCCTATAATTCACCCCTCCACTTT. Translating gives CASSVQSSYNSPLHF.

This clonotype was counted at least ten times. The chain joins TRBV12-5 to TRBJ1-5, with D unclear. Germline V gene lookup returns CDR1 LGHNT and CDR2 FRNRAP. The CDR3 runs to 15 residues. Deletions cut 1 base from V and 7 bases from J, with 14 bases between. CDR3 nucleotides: TGTGCTAGTGGTTTGGGAACGCCCCGTGGCCAGCCCCAGCATTTT. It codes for CASGLGTPRGQPQHF.

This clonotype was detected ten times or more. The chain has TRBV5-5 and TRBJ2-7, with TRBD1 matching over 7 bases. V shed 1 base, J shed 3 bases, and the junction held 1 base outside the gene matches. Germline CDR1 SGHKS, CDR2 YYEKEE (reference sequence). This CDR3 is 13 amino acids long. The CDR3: CASSLRQGYEQYF. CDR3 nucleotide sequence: TGTGCCAGCAGCTTGAGACAGGGCTACGAGCAGTACTTC.

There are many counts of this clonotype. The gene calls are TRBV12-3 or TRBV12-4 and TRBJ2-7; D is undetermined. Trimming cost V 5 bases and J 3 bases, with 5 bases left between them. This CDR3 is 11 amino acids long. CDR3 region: CASSPGYEQYF. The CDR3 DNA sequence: TGTGCCAGCAGTCCGGGCTACGAGCAGTACTTC.

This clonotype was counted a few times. CDR3 sequence (DNA): TGTGCCAGCGGGGGCGGGGACCAAGAGACCCAGTACTTC. Its translation: CASGGGDQETQYF. The gene calls are TRBV7-2 and TRBJ2-5, with D perhaps TRBD1 or TRBD2 (6 bases each). V was shortened by 8 bases and J by 0 bases, with 10 bases between the two germline ends. The CDR3 totals 13 residues. Germline values: CDR1 SGHTA, CDR2 FQGNSA.

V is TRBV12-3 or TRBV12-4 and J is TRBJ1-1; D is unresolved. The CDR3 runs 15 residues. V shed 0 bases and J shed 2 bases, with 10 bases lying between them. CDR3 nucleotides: TGTGCCAGCAGTTTAGCCCTCGTCGGCAACACTGAAGCTTTCTTT. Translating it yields CASSLALVGNTEAFF.

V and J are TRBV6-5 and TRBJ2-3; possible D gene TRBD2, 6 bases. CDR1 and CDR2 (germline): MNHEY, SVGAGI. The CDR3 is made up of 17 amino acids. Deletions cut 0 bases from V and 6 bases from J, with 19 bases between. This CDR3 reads CASSYSLSAGGDDTQYF. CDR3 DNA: TGTGCCAGCAGTTACTCGCTTTCGGCAGGAGGGGACGATACGCAGTATTTT.

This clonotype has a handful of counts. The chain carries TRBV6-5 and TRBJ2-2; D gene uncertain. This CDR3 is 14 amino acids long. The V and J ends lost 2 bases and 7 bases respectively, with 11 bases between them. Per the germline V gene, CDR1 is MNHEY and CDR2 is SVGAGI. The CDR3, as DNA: TGTGCCAGCAGTTACGGCGTGGATAGCGGGGAGCTGTTTTTT. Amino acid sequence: CASSYGVDSGELFF.

The CDR3 DNA sequence: TGCGCCAGCAGCCAAGAGACAGGGGACTCATGGGAGCAGTACTTC. This translates into CASSQETGDSWEQYF. V usage is TRBV4-1 and J usage is TRBJ2-7; 8 bases align to TRBD1. CDR3 length: 15 amino acids. CDR1 and CDR2 (germline): MGHRA, YSYEKL. V lost 0 bases to trimming and J lost 7 bases; unmatched junction nucleotides: 8.

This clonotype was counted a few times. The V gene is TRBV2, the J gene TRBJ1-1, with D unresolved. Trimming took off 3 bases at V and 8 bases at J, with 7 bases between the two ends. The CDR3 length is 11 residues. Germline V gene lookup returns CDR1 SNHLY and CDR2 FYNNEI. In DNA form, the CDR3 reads TGTGCCAGCAGTGACGCCCGAGAAGCTTTCTTT. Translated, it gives CASSDAREAFF. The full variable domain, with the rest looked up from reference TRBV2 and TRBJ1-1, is EPEVTQTPSHQVTQMGQEVILRCVPISNHLYFYWYRQILGQKVEFLVSFYNNEISEKSEIFDDQFSVERPDGSNFTLKIRSTKLEDSAMYFCASSDAREAFFGQGTRLTVV.

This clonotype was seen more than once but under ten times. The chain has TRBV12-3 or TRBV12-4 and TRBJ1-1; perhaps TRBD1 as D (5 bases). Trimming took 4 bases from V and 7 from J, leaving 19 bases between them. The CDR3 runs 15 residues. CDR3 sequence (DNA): TGTGCCAGCAGTTCAACAGGCGGCGGCTCTTTTGAAGCTTTCTTT. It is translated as CASSSTGGGSFEAFF.

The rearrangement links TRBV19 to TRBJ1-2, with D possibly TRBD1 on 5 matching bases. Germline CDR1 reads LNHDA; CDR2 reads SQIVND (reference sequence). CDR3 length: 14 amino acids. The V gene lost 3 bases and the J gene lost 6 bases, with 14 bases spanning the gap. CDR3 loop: CASSIMTVRHGYTF. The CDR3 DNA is TGTGCCAGTAGTATTATGACAGTACGACATGGCTACACCTTC.

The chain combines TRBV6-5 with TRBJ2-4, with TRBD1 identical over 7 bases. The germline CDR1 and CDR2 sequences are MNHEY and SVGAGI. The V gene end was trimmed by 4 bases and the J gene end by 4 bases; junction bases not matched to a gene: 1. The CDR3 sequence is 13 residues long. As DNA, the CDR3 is TGTGCCAGCAGTTGGGGACAGAAAAACATTCAGTACTTC. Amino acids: CASSWGQKNIQYF.

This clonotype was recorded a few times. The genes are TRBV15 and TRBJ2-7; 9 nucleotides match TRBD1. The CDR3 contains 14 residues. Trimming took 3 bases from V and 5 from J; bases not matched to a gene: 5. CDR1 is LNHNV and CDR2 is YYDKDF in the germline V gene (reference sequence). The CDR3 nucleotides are TGTGCCACCAGCAGGAACAGGGGGCCGCACGAGCAGTACTTC. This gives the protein CATSRNRGPHEQYF. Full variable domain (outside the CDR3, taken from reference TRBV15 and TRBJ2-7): DAMVIQNPRYQVTQFGKPVTLSCSQTLNHNVMYWYQQKSSQAPKLLFHYYDKDFNNEADTPDNFQSRRPNTSFCFLDIRSPGLGDTAMYLCATSRNRGPHEQYFGPGTRLTVT.

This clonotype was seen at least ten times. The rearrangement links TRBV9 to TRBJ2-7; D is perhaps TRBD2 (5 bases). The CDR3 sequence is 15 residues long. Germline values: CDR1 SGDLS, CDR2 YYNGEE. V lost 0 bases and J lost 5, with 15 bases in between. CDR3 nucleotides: TGTGCCAGCAGCGTAGCGGAGGCCCCCCGGGACGAGCAGTACTTC. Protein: CASSVAEAPRDEQYF.

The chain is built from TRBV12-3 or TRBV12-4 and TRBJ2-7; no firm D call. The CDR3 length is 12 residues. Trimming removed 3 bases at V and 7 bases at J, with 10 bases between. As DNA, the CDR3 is TGTGCCAGCAGTTTTCAGACGGAGGAGCAGTACTTC. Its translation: CASSFQTEEQYF.